This TCR beta chain is from a study of cytomegalovirus exposure and HLA in healthy donors. Study conclusions and caveats: The only immune exposure information that was available was CMV serostatus.

The CDR3 is made up of 18 amino acids. PCR involved 60 Vbeta and 13 Jbeta primers. Assay: immunoSEQ multiplex PCR; the TCRdb copy retains only in-frame clones and omits some. This table holds roughly 140,000 clones, approximately 84% found once. In the case of this clone: As yet, its antigen is unknown.

This receptor was obtained from a woman in her fifties or sixties in good health and CMV-seropositive. Sequenced material: PBMCs. The V gene is TRBV1, the J gene TRBJ2-1; the table's TRBD2 call for D was not verified on the DNA. TRBV1 has pseudogene status. CDR3 residues: CTSSPPKLAGVHYNEQFF. The CDR3 DNA reads TGCACCAGCAGCCCTCCTAAACTAGCGGGAGTGCATTACAATGAGCAGTTCTTC.